This TCR beta chain was captured in a study of naive and memory T cell subsets. Points from the study as a whole: Naive repertoires, especially CD8, held a few larger clonotypes, possibly memory cells re-expressing CD45RA. Between naive and memory subsets, TCR abundance power law exponents differed.

This CDR3 is built from 13 residues. V trimming: 6 bases; J trimming: 5 bases; junction bases outside the gene matches: 5. The germline V gene encodes CDR1 SEHNR and CDR2 FQNEAQ (reference sequence). An equimolar mix of two oligonucleotides served as the beta constant-region primer for TRBC1 and TRBC2. Four rounds of PCR amplified the ligated cDNA using nested alpha and beta constant-region primers plus SP2. An oligonucleotide with the SP2 primer and a 12-nucleotide UMI was ligated to the cDNA 3' end. TCRdb reanalysed the UMI-ligation and nested PCR reads using MiXCR and keeps one entry per CDR3 protein. The sample has more than 95,000 distinct CDR3 sequences, roughly 15% seen once. On this clonotype: What it binds is not known.

CMV status came from CD4+ T cell IFNgamma after overnight CMV lysate stimulation of fresh PBMCs. CD8 T cells were positively selected from what remained after CD4 positive selection. Sample: naive CD8+ T cells from blood. This rearrangement joins TRBV7-9 to TRBJ2-3, with 7 bases aligning to TRBD2. This receptor was taken from a human donor in good health. CDR3 coding DNA: TGTGCCAGCAGGGAGAGGGAGGGAGATACGCAGTATTTT. It encodes CASREREGDTQYF.